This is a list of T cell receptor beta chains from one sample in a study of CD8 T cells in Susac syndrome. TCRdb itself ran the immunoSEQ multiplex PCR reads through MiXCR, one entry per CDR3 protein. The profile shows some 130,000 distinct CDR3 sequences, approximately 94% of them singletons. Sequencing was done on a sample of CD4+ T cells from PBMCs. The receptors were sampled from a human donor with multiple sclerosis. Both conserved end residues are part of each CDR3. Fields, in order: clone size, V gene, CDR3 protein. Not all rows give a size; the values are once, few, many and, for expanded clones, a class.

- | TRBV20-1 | CSASAQNMNTEAFF
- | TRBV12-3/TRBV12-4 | CASSFKGDFETQYF
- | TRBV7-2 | CASSKTGRGAFF
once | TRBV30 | CAWSGTGTVNTEAFF
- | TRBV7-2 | CASSPADNGSPLHF
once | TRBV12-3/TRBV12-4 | CASTHSTGALTRYF
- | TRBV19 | CASTVGGHTEAFF
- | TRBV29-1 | CSVAPGGNQPQHF
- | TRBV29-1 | CSVEIFGGSLTYEQYF
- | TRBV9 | CASSVDLQGISSGANVLTF
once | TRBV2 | CASSSRVQETQYF
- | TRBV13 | CASTPQLAGGPYEQYF
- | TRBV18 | CATAIGVNTEAFF
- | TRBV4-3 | CASSQDFRPPDEKLFF